Below, one TCR beta chain is given with its context. Germline values: CDR1 SGHRS, CDR2 YFSETQ. CDR3 length: 14 residues. V gave up 5 bases and J gave up 9 bases; unmatched junction bases: 11. The sample originates from a study of blood T cell repertoires in COVID-19. Authors' data handling: The assay estimated nucleated cells by amplifying reference gene primers. Sequencing was performed with immunoSEQ multiplex PCR; in TCRdb, only in-frame clones are kept and a portion is missing. That table gives V, J and clone size, and the DNA gave D and trimming. Here the sample spans about 190,000 clones, about nine tenths being singletons.

This TCR derives from a man aged 35 to 55 with acute or convalescent COVID-19. Sequencing was done on a sample of peripheral blood. The chain couples TRBV5-1 to TRBJ2-1; TRBD1 matches at 7 bases. The CDR3 coding sequence is TGCGCCAGCAGTCATGTTAACAGGGGACCTGAGCAGTTCTTC. Translated: CASSHVNRGPEQFF.